In this sample, the clone carrying this T cell receptor beta chain turned up a few times. The source of the sample is a study of response to subunit inactivated influenza vaccine. The CDR3 runs to 13 residues. Germline lookup yields CDR1 ENHRY and CDR2 SYGVKD. Trimming stripped 6 bases from V and 3 bases from J, with 11 bases between. TCRdb re-called the RT-PCR reads through MiXCR, storing one row per CDR3 protein. The table lists roughly 540,000 distinct CDR3 sequences, roughly a quarter of them singletons. Separately, the same data were catalogued under a study of T cells expressing NK-cell markers. This second report adds: TCR beta cDNA was made by 5'RACE template switching with UMIs. Source material for TCR beta repertoires consisted of sorted CD3+CD56+NKG2C+, CD3+CD56+NKG2C- and CD3+CD56-NKG2C+ T cells. Among eight sequenced donors, seven carried HCMV seropositivity while one was seronegative. Of the CD8+ T cells in more than five donors, roughly 1.0-7.5% belonged to dominant NKG2C+ clonotypes. These clonotypes, the leaders elsewhere, also led the CD3+CD56-NKG2C+ fraction in four donors.

Here the sequenced sample was CD4+ T cells sorted from PBMCs, taken 11 to 12 days after vaccination. This receptor was obtained from a man aged 45-60 years who received an inactivated influenza vaccine. The chain recombines TRBV10-3 with TRBJ1-1, with D possibly matching TRBD1 (6 bases). The CDR3 protein is CAIRQGVDTEAFF. CDR3 coding DNA: TGTGCCATCAGACAGGGAGTTGACACTGAAGCTTTCTTT.